These 7 T cell receptor beta chains were sequenced from one sample in a study of blood T cell repertoires in COVID-19. The method was immunoSEQ multiplex PCR; TCRdb's version includes in-frame clones alone and lacks a portion of them. The sample gives approximately 82,000 clones, 82% of which show up once; 6% to 7.5% is in the top ten. Sequenced sample: peripheral blood. All receptors come from a man over 45 with active or convalescent COVID-19.

The chain uses TRBV2 and TRBJ1-1; 12 bases are shared with TRBD1. CDR1 and CDR2 (germline): SNHLY, FYNNEI. Trimming removed 0 bases from V and 6 bases from J; junction bases left unmatched: 8. The CDR3 is 17 amino acids. The CDR3 nucleotides are TGTGCCAGCAGTGAAGCCCCCCCGGGACAGGGGGCGGCTGAAGCTTTCTTT. Translated, it gives CASSEAPPGQGAAEAFF.

The rearrangement uses TRBV7-8 and TRBJ2-7, with a tentative D call TRBD1 (5 bases). Germline-derived CDR1 and CDR2 are SGHVS and FQNEAQ. Trimming took off 4 bases at V and 1 base at J, with 8 bases between the two ends. The CDR3 has 13 residues. The CDR3, as DNA: TGTGCCAGCAGCTCAGGGTTATCCTACGAGCAGTACTTC. It translates to CASSSGLSYEQYF.

The chain recombines TRBV29-1 with TRBJ1-5, with TRBD1 as a possible D gene (5 bases). The CDR3 runs 13 residues. V was pared by 4 bases and J by 2 bases, with 9 bases between. Germline CDR1 SQVTM, CDR2 ANQGSEA. The CDR3 bases are TGCAGCGTTGCTTCGGGGGGCAATCAGCCCCAGCATTTT. As protein: CSVASGGNQPQHF.

In its sample, this clone was seen a few times. The CDR3 is CASSLVVGEKLFF. Written as DNA, the CDR3 is TGCGCCAGCAGCTTGGTGGTGGGCGAAAAACTGTTTTTT. V is TRBV5-1 and J is TRBJ1-4; D remains unclear. V lost 0 bases to trimming and J lost 8 bases, with 8 bases between them. CDR1 and CDR2 from the germline V gene are SGHRS and YFSETQ. The CDR3 sequence is 13 residues long.

The chain carries TRBV27 and TRBJ1-6; TRBD1 is a possible D gene (6 bases). This CDR3 is built from 16 residues. V was cut by 6 bases and J by 4 bases, with 16 bases left in between. Germline V gene lookup returns CDR1 MNHEY and CDR2 SMNVEV (reference sequence). The DNA for the CDR3 is TGTGCCAGCAGGGATATACAGGGTAGGTATAATTCACCCCTCCACTTT. Its protein is CASRDIQGRYNSPLHF.

Relative to its sample, this clone is medium-sized. J is TRBJ1-2 and V is TRBV3-1 (or the pseudogene TRBV3-2), with 7 bases fitting TRBD1. This CDR3 spans 12 amino acids. The germline V gene has CDR1 LGHDT and CDR2 YNNKEL (reference sequence). Losses at the gene ends were 6 bases for V and 5 bases for J; bases not matched to a gene: 3. The CDR3 DNA follows: TGTGCCAGCAGGCGACAGGGATATGGCTACACCTTC. As protein: CASRRQGYGYTF.

This clone was observed a few times. The genes are TRBV10-2 and TRBJ1-6; perhaps TRBD1 as D (5 bases). The CDR3 runs to 13 residues. CDR1 is WSHSY and CDR2 is SAAADI in the germline V gene. Trimming left V 5 bases short and J 7 bases short, with 9 bases between. In DNA, the CDR3 is TGCGCCAGCAGTCCTCCAGGGAATTCACCCCTCCACTTT. Residues: CASSPPGNSPLHF.